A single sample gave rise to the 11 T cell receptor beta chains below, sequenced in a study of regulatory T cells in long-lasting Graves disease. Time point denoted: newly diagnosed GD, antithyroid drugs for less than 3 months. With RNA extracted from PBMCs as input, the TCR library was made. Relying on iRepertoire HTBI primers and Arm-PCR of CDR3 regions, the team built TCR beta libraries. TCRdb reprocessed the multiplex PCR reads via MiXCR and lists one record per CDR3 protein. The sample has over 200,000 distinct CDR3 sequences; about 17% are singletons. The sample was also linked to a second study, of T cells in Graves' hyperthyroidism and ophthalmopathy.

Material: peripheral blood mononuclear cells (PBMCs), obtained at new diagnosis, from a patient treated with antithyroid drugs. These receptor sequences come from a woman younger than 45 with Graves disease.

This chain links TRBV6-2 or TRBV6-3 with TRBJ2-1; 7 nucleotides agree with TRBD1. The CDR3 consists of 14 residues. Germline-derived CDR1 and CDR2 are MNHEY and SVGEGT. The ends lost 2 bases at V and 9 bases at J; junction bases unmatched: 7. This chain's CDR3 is CASSYTGQLTEQFF. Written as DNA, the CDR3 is TGTGCCAGCAGTTACACGGGACAGCTAACTGAGCAGTTCTTC.

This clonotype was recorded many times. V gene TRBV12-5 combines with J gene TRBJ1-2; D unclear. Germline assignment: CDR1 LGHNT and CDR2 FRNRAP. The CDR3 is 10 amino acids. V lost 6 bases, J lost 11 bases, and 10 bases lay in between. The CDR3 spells CASGAIWYTF. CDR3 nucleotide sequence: TGTGCTAGTGGGGCGATATGGTACACCTTC.

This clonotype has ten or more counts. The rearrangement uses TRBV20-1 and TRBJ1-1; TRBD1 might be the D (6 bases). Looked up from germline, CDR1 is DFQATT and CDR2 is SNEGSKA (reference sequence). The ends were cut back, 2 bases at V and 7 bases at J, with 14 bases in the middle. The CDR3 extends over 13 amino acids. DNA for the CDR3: TGCAGTGCTAGAACCCAGGGACACCGTGAAGCTTTCTTT. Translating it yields CSARTQGHREAFF.

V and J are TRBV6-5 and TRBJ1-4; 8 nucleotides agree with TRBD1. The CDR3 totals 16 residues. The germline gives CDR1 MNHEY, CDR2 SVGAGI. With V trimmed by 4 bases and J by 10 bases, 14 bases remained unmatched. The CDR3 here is CASSSTLGTGPGKLFF. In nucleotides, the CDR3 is TGTGCCAGCAGTTCCACCCTGGGGACAGGCCCCGGAAAACTGTTTTTT.

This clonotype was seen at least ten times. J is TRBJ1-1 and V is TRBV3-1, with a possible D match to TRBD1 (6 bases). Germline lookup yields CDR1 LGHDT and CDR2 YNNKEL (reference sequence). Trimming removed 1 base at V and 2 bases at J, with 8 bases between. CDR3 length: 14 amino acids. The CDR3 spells CASSQGTVNTEAFF. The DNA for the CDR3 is TGTGCCAGCAGCCAAGGGACAGTAAACACTGAAGCTTTCTTT. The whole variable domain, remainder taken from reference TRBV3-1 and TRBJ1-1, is DTAVSQTPKYLVTQMGNDKSIKCEQNLGHDTMYWYKQDSKKFLKIMFSYNNKELIINETVPNRFSPKSPDKAHLNLHINSLELGDSAVYFCASSQGTVNTEAFFGQGTRLTVV.

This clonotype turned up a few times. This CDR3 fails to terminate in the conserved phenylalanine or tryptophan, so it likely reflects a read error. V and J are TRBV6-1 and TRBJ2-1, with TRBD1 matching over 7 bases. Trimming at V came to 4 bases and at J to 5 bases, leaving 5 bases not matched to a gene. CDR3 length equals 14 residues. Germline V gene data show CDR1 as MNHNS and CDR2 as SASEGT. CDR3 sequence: CASSAQGQNNEQFL. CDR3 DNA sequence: TGTGCCAGCAGTGCTCAGGGACAGAACAATGAGCAGTTCCTC.

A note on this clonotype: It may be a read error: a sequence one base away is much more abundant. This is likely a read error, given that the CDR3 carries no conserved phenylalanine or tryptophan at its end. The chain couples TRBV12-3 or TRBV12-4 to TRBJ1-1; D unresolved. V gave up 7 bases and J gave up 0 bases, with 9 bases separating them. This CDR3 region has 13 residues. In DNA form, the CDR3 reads TGTGCCAGCATCAAACAGCTGAACACTGAAGCTTTCGTT. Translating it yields CASIKQLNTEAFV.

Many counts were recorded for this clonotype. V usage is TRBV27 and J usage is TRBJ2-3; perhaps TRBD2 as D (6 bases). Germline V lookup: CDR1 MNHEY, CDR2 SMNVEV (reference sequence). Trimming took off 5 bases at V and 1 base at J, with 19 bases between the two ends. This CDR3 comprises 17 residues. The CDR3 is CASSPLRLVPGTDTQYF. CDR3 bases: TGTGCCAGCAGTCCCCTCAGACTAGTTCCCGGCACAGATACGCAGTATTTT.

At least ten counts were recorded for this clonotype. CDR3 loop: CASSTLARRDEQYF. In DNA, the CDR3 is TGTGCCAGTAGTACCCTTGCCAGGCGTGACGAGCAGTACTTC. This sequence joins TRBV19 and TRBJ2-7; no clear D. V was shortened by 4 bases and J by 5 bases, with 15 bases between the two germline ends. Germline values: CDR1 LNHDA, CDR2 SQIVND (reference sequence). The CDR3 runs 14 residues. The complete variable domain, with remaining parts taken from reference TRBV19 and TRBJ2-7, reads DGGITQSPKYLFRKEGQNVTLSCEQNLNHDAMYWYRQDPGQGLRLIYYSQIVNDFQKGDIAEGYSVSREKKESFPLTVTSAQKNPTAFYLCASSTLARRDEQYFGPGTRLTVT.

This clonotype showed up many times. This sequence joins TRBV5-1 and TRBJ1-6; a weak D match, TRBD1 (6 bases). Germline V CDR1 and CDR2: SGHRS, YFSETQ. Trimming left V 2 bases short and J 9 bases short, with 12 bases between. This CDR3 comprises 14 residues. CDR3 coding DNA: TGCGCCAGCAGCTTTGCGGGACAAACTTCACCCCTCCACTTT. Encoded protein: CASSFAGQTSPLHF.

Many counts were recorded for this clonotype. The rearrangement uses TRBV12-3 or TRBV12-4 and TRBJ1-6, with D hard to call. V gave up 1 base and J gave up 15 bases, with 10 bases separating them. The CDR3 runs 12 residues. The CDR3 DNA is TGTGCCAGCAGTTTAGGCCAAGGGAACCTCCACTTT. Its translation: CASSLGQGNLHF.